Listed below are T cell receptor beta chains from one sample, sequenced in a study of T cells in Graves' hyperthyroidism and ophthalmopathy. TCRdb re-derived calls from the multiplex PCR reads in MiXCR, one entry per CDR3 protein. The data show around 400,000 distinct CDR3 sequences, around a sixth seen once. Sequenced: blood. The receptor set was obtained from a woman under 30 with Graves' hyperthyroidism that later progressed to Graves' ophthalmopathy. CDR3s include the opening cysteine and the closing phenylalanine or tryptophan. The D gene is left open where the match is weak. Not every row has a clone size; where given, it reads once, few, many or a size class.

20,TRBD2,TRBV12-3/TRBV12-4,TRBJ2-3,many,CASSFRASGINPHSTDTQYF,TGTGCCAGCAGTTTTAGGGCTAGCGGGATTAACCCACATAGCACAGATACGCAGTATTTT
14,-,TRBV19,TRBJ1-2,few,CASNELRGNYGYTF,TGTGCCAGTAACGAGTTGAGGGGAAACTATGGCTACACCTTC
16,TRBD1,TRBV28,TRBJ2-1,many,CASSPTGGSSYNEQFF,TGTGCCAGCAGTCCGACAGGGGGGAGTTCCTACAATGAGCAGTTCTTC
16,TRBD2,TRBV20-1,TRBJ2-1,few,CSAREAGGRAWNEQFF,TGCAGTGCTAGAGAGGCCGGCGGGAGGGCCTGGAATGAGCAGTTCTTC
17,TRBD2,TRBV9,TRBJ2-1,-,CASSATRGGGRYSEQFF,TGTGCCAGCAGCGCAACCAGAGGCGGGGGAAGGTATAGTGAGCAGTTCTTC
12,-,TRBV29-1,TRBJ2-3,few,CSAGGWTDTQYF,TGCAGCGCAGGAGGGTGGACAGATACGCAGTATTTT
15,-,TRBV20-1,TRBJ2-3,many,CSARVFRGATDTQYF,TGCAGTGCTAGAGTTTTTCGGGGAGCCACAGATACGCAGTATTTT
14,TRBD2,TRBV27,TRBJ2-2,-,CASSFTSGTGELFF,TGTGCCAGCAGTTTCACTAGCGGGACCGGGGAGCTGTTTTTT
15,-,TRBV28,TRBJ1-1,many,CASSLSRASYTEAFF,TGTGCCAGCAGTTTATCCCGCGCGTCCTACACTGAAGCTTTCTTT
17,TRBD1,TRBV12-3/TRBV12-4,TRBJ1-2,many,CASRPNTGTGSRFGYTF,TGTGCCAGCAGGCCTAATACCGGGACAGGCAGCAGGTTTGGCTACACCTTC
16,TRBD1,TRBV7-2,TRBJ2-1,many,CASSLEGALAYNEQFF,TGTGCCAGCAGCTTAGAGGGGGCCCTGGCCTACAATGAGCAGTTCTTC
13,-,TRBV9,TRBJ2-4,few,CASSAEAKNIQYF,TGTGCCAGCAGCGCAGAAGCCAAAAACATTCAGTACTTC
14,TRBD2,TRBV24-1,TRBJ2-5,-,CATSDSGGVETQYF,TGTGCCACCAGTGATTCGGGGGGGGTAGAGACCCAGTACTTC
16,TRBD2,TRBV20-1,TRBJ2-1,many,CSATSGLAGGPSEQFF,TGCAGTGCTACCTCTGGACTAGCGGGAGGGCCTAGTGAGCAGTTCTTC
15,TRBD1,TRBV2,TRBJ1-2,few,CASSTRDRGVYGYTF,TGTGCCAGCAGTACCCGGGACAGGGGGGTCTATGGCTACACCTTC
16,TRBD2,TRBV3-1,TRBJ2-2,-,CASSLLAGANAGELFF,TGTGCCAGCAGCCTTTTAGCGGGAGCTAACGCCGGGGAGCTGTTTTTT
16,TRBD2,TRBV9,TRBJ2-3,-,CASSEAAGEDADTQYF,TGTGCCAGCAGCGAAGCAGCGGGAGAGGACGCAGATACGCAGTATTTT
15,TRBD1,TRBV5-1,TRBJ1-5,-,CASSRGTGGFQPQHF,TGCGCCAGCAGCCGCGGGACAGGGGGCTTTCAGCCCCAGCATTTT
14,TRBD2,TRBV11-2,TRBJ2-5,many,CASSLVAGGETQYF,TGTGCCAGCAGCTTAGTAGCGGGAGGAGAGACCCAGTACTTC
17,TRBD1,TRBV5-6,TRBJ2-5,-,CASSQRQRTGGRETQYF,TGTGCCAGCAGCCAGAGACAGCGGACAGGGGGACGAGAGACCCAGTACTTC
13,-,TRBV11-2,TRBJ2-1,many,CASSLNTIYEQFF,TGTGCCAGCAGCTTGAATACAATCTATGAGCAGTTCTTC
15,TRBD2,TRBV6-6,TRBJ2-1,many,CASSYGLAGFNEQFF,TGTGCCAGCAGTTACGGGCTAGCGGGGTTCAATGAGCAGTTCTTC
13,-,TRBV6-2/TRBV6-3,TRBJ1-4,-,CASSYGTREKLFF,TGTGCCAGCAGTTACGGTACACGGGAAAAACTGTTTTTT
15,-,TRBV9,TRBJ2-2,few,CASSVGLTDTGELFF,TGTGCCAGCAGCGTGGGCCTTACCGACACCGGGGAGCTGTTTTTT
14,-,TRBV2,TRBJ2-4,few,CASGSRVSKNIQYF,TGTGCCAGCGGGAGCAGGGTTTCCAAAAACATTCAGTACTTC
14,-,TRBV6-1,TRBJ2-2,many,CASTFYPDGGELFF,TGTGCCAGCACCTTCTATCCAGATGGCGGGGAGCTGTTTTTT
14,-,TRBV28,TRBJ1-5,many,CASSSGQPSQPQHF,TGTGCCAGCAGTTCAGGACAGCCTTCTCAGCCCCAGCATTTT
15,-,TRBV6-2/TRBV6-3,TRBJ1-2,many,CASSFSPADYYGYTF,TGTGCCAGCAGTTTCTCACCGGCTGACTACTATGGCTACACCTTC
15,-,TRBV10-3,TRBJ2-1,many,CAISSGPKDQSEQFF,TGTGCCATCAGTTCCGGGCCAAAAGATCAGAGTGAGCAGTTCTTC
13,TRBD2,TRBV6-1,TRBJ2-7,-,CASMGLAEGEQYF,TGTGCCAGCATGGGACTAGCGGAGGGTGAGCAGTACTTC
16,TRBD1,TRBV3-1,TRBJ1-2,many,CASSQVGDRGMSGYTF,TGTGCCAGCAGCCAAGTGGGTGACAGGGGAATGAGTGGCTACACCTTC
14,-,TRBV3-1,TRBJ2-2,many,CASSQLGGAGELFF,TGTGCCAGCAGCCAGCTTGGGGGAGCCGGGGAGCTGTTTTTT
15,TRBD1,TRBV6-5,TRBJ2-3,many,CASSYRTGEPDTQYF,TGTGCCAGCAGTTACAGGACAGGGGAGCCGGATACGCAGTATTTT
14,-,TRBV30,TRBJ2-5,many,CAWSVNRAVETQYF,TGTGCCTGGAGTGTAAACAGGGCTGTAGAGACCCAGTACTTC
13,-,TRBV30,TRBJ2-7,-,CAWTHGGAYEQYF,TGTGCCTGGACTCACGGCGGAGCCTACGAGCAGTACTTC
15,-,TRBV9,TRBJ2-3,few,CASSIRTTHTDTQYF,TGTGCCAGCAGCATCAGAACTACACACACAGATACGCAGTATTTT